Sequencing of this TCR beta chain was carried out in a study of human T cells and chemical hapten exposure. Turning to the study itself: Throughout a study of about 24 weeks, patients underwent weekly scalp administration of diphenylcyclopropenone doses.

The CDR3 is 18 residues long. CDR1 and CDR2 (germline): SEHNR, FQNEAQ (reference sequence). V shed 5 bases and J shed 1 base, with 23 bases lying between them. Noted time point: pre-sensitization, week 0. Treatment denoted: therapeutic diphenylcyclopropenone sensitization with weekly scalp DPC. TCRdb recomputed calls from the RACE reads with MiXCR, one row per CDR3 protein. The repertoire includes some 74,000 distinct CDR3 sequences, 11% to 15% of them detected once, and 3.5% to 6% sits in the top ten. This clonotype has only a few counts. Its target is not known. General observations from the study: Donors, who had alopecia, may show an immune response that differs from healthy people's.

The V and J genes are TRBV7-9 and TRBJ2-5; TRBD2 is a possible D gene (5 bases). Material: whole blood, obtained in connection with sensitization to the hapten diphenylcyclopropenone (DPC). The TCR comes from a woman between 45 and 65 years old with alopecia areata. Some clones in this sample may be carry-over from other donors' samples. The CDR3, as DNA: TGTGCCAGCAGCCGACGCGCCGAGGTAGCGCTGTTCCAAGAGACCCAGTACTTC. Translating it yields CASSRRAEVALFQETQYF.